This TCR beta chain originates from a study of blood T cell repertoires in COVID-19. Trimming took 3 bases from V and 3 from J, leaving 11 bases between them. Germline values: CDR1 LGHNA, CDR2 YNFKEQ. This CDR3 region has 14 residues. Participants spanned ages about 18 to 100 years and resided in some 22 US areas. The protocol was immunoSEQ multiplex PCR, while the TCRdb copy is restricted to in-frame clones and leaves out a portion. The repertoire holds about 370,000 clones, with 80% to 90% as singletons. V usage is TRBV4-2 and J usage is TRBJ1-1, with D perhaps matching TRBD1 (6 bases). This TCR was recovered from a man younger than 35 who had recovered from COVID-19. Material: PBMCs or T cells enriched from blood (not recorded which). CDR3 in amino acids: CASSQDSRDTEAFF. The CDR3 DNA reads TGTGCCAGCAGCCAGGACAGCCGGGACACTGAAGCTTTCTTT.